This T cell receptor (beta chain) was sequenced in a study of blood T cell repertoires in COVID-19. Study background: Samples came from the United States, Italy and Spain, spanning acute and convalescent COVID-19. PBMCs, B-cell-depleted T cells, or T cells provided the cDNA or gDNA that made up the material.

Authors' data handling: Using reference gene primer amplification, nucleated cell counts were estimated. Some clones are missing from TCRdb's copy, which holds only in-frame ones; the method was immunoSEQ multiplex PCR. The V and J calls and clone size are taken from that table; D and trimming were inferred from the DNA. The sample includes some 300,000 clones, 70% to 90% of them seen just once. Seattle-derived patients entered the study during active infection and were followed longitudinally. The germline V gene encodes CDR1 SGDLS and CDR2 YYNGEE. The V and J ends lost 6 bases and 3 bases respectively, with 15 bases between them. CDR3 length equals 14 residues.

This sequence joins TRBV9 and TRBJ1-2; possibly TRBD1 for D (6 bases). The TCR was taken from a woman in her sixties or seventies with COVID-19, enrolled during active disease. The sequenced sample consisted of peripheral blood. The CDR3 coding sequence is TGTGCCAGCACCTATAGGGAGGGGGACTATGGCTACACCTTC. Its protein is CASTYREGDYGYTF. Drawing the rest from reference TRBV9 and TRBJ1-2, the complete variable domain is DSGVTQTPKHLITATGQRVTLRCSPRSGDLSVYWYQQSLDQGLQFLIQYYNGEERAKGNILERFSAQQFPDLHSELNLSSLELGDSALYFCASTYREGDYGYTFGSGTRLTVV.